This TCR beta chain was sequenced for a study of shared clonotypes between healthy human individuals. The study's findings and limits: Across subsets, estimated richness was generally greater for naive than for memory populations.

Original data processing: From ImmunoSEQ came sequences covering only the junction and carrying no quality scores, so filtering differed. Measured with immunoSEQ multiplex PCR; TCRdb has only the in-frame clones, and not every one. The V and J calls and clone size are taken from that table; D and trimming were inferred from the DNA. This sample has roughly 2.4 million clones, with around 95% found just once. The V gene's germline CDR1 is SGHDT and CDR2 YYEEEE. Between the trimmed V and J ends, which lost 0 bases and 0 bases, there was a span of 9 bases. CDR3 length: 16 residues. As regards this clone: Its antigen is unidentified.

The clonotype comes from a man between 18 and 29 years old in good health. This chain connects TRBV5-6 to TRBJ2-2; D is perhaps TRBD1 (5 bases). The sequencing sample was made of naive CD4+ T cells sorted from blood. Regarding subset: CD45RA+ positively selected. The CDR3 bases are TGTGCCAGCAGCTTGGCCTGGACAACGAACACCGGGGAGCTGTTTTTT. Amino acids: CASSLAWTTNTGELFF.